The 28 T cell receptor beta chains listed next were all sequenced from one sample in a study of cytomegalovirus exposure and HLA in healthy donors. Amplification used 60 Vbeta primers and 13 Jbeta primers. Profiled with immunoSEQ multiplex PCR; TCRdb holds only in-frame clones, not every one. Of some 150,000 clones in the sample, almost 85% were seen once. The sample comprised PBMCs. Source of these receptors: a young man in good health and CMV-seropositive.

The rearrangement links TRBV15 to TRBJ2-3; perhaps TRBD2 as D (6 bases). In germline, CDR1 is LNHNV, CDR2 YYDKDF (reference sequence). Trimming pared 1 base from V and 3 bases from J, leaving 14 bases between. The CDR3 sequence is 16 residues long. CDR3 sequence (DNA): TGTGCCACCAGCAGAGGTCACGGGAGTAGAACAGATACGCAGTATTTT. As protein: CATSRGHGSRTDTQYF.

V is TRBV4-1 and J is TRBJ2-3; the D gene is possibly TRBD1 (6 bases). The germline CDR1 and CDR2 sequences are MGHRA and YSYEKL. CDR3 length: 16 residues. The germline V and J ends were trimmed by 3 bases and 5 bases, with 18 bases remaining between them. The CDR3 spells CASSQPGQSGGDTQYF. In DNA form, the CDR3 reads TGCGCCAGCAGCCAGCCCGGACAGAGTGGCGGAGATACGCAGTATTTT.

This sequence joins TRBV11-3 and TRBJ2-1, with D unclear. This CDR3 is built from 16 residues. V dropped 0 bases and J dropped 0 bases, with 9 bases sitting between them. Germline V gives CDR1 SGHNT, CDR2 YENEEA. The CDR3 DNA reads TGTGCCAGCAGCTTAGAAGGCCGGAGCTCCTACAATGAGCAGTTCTTC. Its protein product is CASSLEGRSSYNEQFF.

The genes are TRBV5-1 and TRBJ2-7; the match to TRBD2 covers 9 bases. CDR3 length equals 18 residues. CDR1 is SGHRS, CDR2 YFSETQ, per germline. Trimming removed 3 bases from V and 2 bases from J; junction bases left unmatched: 15. The chain's CDR3 is CASSSGAGGILSAYEQYF. The CDR3, as DNA: TGCGCCAGCAGCTCAGGAGCGGGGGGTATCCTTTCTGCCTACGAGCAGTACTTC.

The chain couples TRBV11-2 to TRBJ2-1; D ambiguous. CDR3 size: 14 residues. V was shortened by 5 bases and J by 7 bases, with 15 bases between the two germline ends. The germline V gene encodes CDR1 SGHAT and CDR2 FQNNGV. Here the CDR3 reads CASSPTGPGNEQFF. The CDR3 coding sequence is TGTGCCAGCAGCCCGACCGGTCCCGGGAATGAGCAGTTCTTC.

The rearrangement uses TRBV7-9 and TRBJ2-7; D possibly corresponds to TRBD1 (5 bases). The length of the CDR3 is 15 residues. Trimming stripped 3 bases from V and 0 bases from J, with 12 bases between. Germline-derived CDR1 and CDR2 are SEHNR and FQNEAQ (reference sequence). For the CDR3, the DNA is TGTGCCAGCAGCTTGGACCGACAGAGCTCCTACGAGCAGTACTTC. This gives the protein CASSLDRQSSYEQYF.

This chain joins TRBV28 and TRBJ2-1, with a tentative D call TRBD2 (5 bases). The germline gives CDR1 MDHEN, CDR2 SYDVKM. The V end lost 1 base, the J end lost 7 bases, and 8 bases lay between the germline ends. This CDR3 is 13 amino acids long. The CDR3 sequence: CASSLSGKNEQFF. As DNA, the CDR3 is TGTGCCAGCAGTTTATCGGGGAAAAATGAGCAGTTCTTC.

The chain employs TRBV18 and TRBJ2-6, with 10 nucleotides matching TRBD1. V dropped 2 bases and J dropped 0; count of bases not matched to a gene: 4. Per germline, CDR1 KGHSH and CDR2 LQKENI. CDR3 length: 18 amino acids. The CDR3 sequence: CASSPTDRGSSGANVLTF. The CDR3 DNA follows: TGTGCCAGCTCACCAACGGACAGGGGGAGCTCTGGGGCCAACGTCCTGACTTTC.

J is TRBJ2-7 and V is TRBV6-5, with D unresolved. CDR1 and CDR2 (germline): MNHEY, SVGAGI. Trimming removed 4 bases at V and 0 bases at J, with 10 bases between. The CDR3 has 14 residues. The CDR3 DNA sequence: TGTGCCAGCAGTTTGGAAAGGAGCTCCTACGAGCAGTACTTC. Encoded protein: CASSLERSSYEQYF.

The J gene is TRBJ1-4, the V gene TRBV4-1, with D hard to call. The CDR3 is 17 residues long. Per germline, CDR1 MGHRA and CDR2 YSYEKL. V lost 2 bases and J lost 0, with 13 bases in between. The CDR3 sequence is CASSQWIVGATNEKLFF. The CDR3 DNA is TGCGCCAGCAGCCAATGGATTGTGGGAGCAACTAATGAAAAACTGTTTTTT.

This chain links TRBV6-1 with TRBJ2-1, with TRBD2 as a possible D gene (6 bases). CDR1 MNHNS and CDR2 SASEGT come from the germline V gene. This CDR3 contains 14 residues. Trimming took off 5 bases at V and 7 bases at J, with 15 bases between the two ends. The CDR3 DNA is TGTGCCAGCAGTACCGGTAGCGGTTCGAATGAGCAGTTCTTC. Translation gives CASSTGSGSNEQFF.

This clone has a handful of counts. This sequence joins TRBV13 and TRBJ2-5; 9 positions agree with TRBD2. There are 16 residues in the CDR3. Germline CDR1 reads PRHDT; CDR2 reads FYEKMQ (reference sequence). The V and J ends lost 5 bases and 2 bases, in that order; junction bases with no gene match: 9. The chain's CDR3 is CASSPRGGRAQETQYF. For the CDR3, the DNA is TGTGCCAGCAGCCCCCGGGGCGGGAGGGCTCAAGAGACCCAGTACTTC.

The chain uses TRBV28 and TRBJ2-5; the D is unclear. The CDR3 totals 13 residues. Trimming shortened V by 3 bases and J by 2 bases, and 7 bases separated the two germline ends. Per the germline V gene, CDR1 is MDHEN and CDR2 is SYDVKM. CDR3 amino acids: CASSFSIQETQYF. CDR3 nucleotides: TGTGCCAGCAGTTTCAGTATACAAGAGACCCAGTACTTC.

This clone was detected a few times. This rearrangement joins TRBV19 to TRBJ2-1; TRBD1 is a possible D gene (6 bases). The CDR3 spans 15 residues. Looked up from germline, CDR1 is LNHDA and CDR2 is SQIVND (reference sequence). The ends were cut back, 6 bases at V and 0 bases at J, with 12 bases in the middle. CDR3 sequence reads: CASSPGVVSYNEQFF. DNA for the CDR3: TGTGCCAGTAGCCCAGGGGTGGTCTCCTACAATGAGCAGTTCTTC.

This clone has just a few counts. CDR3 DNA sequence: TGTGCCAGCTCACTGTATGACAGTAAGAATCAGCCCCAGCATTTT. The encoded protein is CASSLYDSKNQPQHF. The chain combines TRBV18 with TRBJ1-5, with D possibly being TRBD1 (5 bases). Trimming left V 4 bases short and J 4 bases short, with 14 bases between. This CDR3 contains 15 residues. CDR1 and CDR2 from the germline V gene are KGHSH and LQKENI.

This chain links TRBV7-8 with TRBJ2-2; the D is unclear. The CDR3 is 16 residues long. The germline CDR1 and CDR2 sequences are SGHVS and FQNEAQ. Trimming took 1 base from V and 6 from J, leaving 15 bases between them. The CDR3 region has the DNA TGTGCCAGCAGCTTAGGAGGCTGGGTTGTTCCCGGGGAGCTGTTTTTT. This codes for CASSLGGWVVPGELFF.

The J gene is TRBJ1-4, the V gene TRBV4-1, with 7 bases matching TRBD1. The CDR3 contains 15 residues. Per germline, CDR1 MGHRA and CDR2 YSYEKL. Losses at the gene ends were 4 bases for V and 6 bases for J; bases not matched to a gene: 8. The CDR3 region is CASSLATGRHEKLFF. In nucleotides, the CDR3 is TGCGCCAGCAGCCTAGCGACAGGGCGCCATGAAAAACTGTTTTTT.

V usage is TRBV28 and J usage is TRBJ1-4, with TRBD1 identical over 10 bases. CDR1 MDHEN and CDR2 SYDVKM come from the germline V gene. CDR3 length: 14 residues. V shed 6 bases and J 8 bases; nucleotides not matched to a gene: 6. CDR3 nucleotide sequence: TGTGCCAGCAGATCCTGGACAGGGGGAGAAAAACTGTTTTTT. This translates into CASRSWTGGEKLFF.

J is TRBJ1-2 and V is TRBV6-1, with 7 bases identical to TRBD1. The CDR3 sequence is 15 residues long. Germline lookup yields CDR1 MNHNS and CDR2 SASEGT. Trimming cost V 1 base and J 1 base; bases outside gene matches: 3. In DNA form, the CDR3 reads TGTGCCAGCAGTGAAGGGACAGGCCTTAACTATGGCTACACCTTC. Its translation: CASSEGTGLNYGYTF.

The CDR3 DNA sequence: TGCAGCGTCCTCGGGACAGGCTCCTACGAGCAGTACTTC. It codes for CSVLGTGSYEQYF. The V gene is TRBV29-1, the J gene TRBJ2-7; the match to TRBD1 covers 8 bases. V shed 6 bases and J 0 bases; nucleotides not matched to a gene: 4. The length of the CDR3 is 13 residues. Germline V CDR1 and CDR2: SQVTM, ANQGSEA.

J is TRBJ1-2 and V is TRBV5-6; D is perhaps TRBD1 (5 bases). The CDR3 spans 14 residues. The germline V and J ends were trimmed by 4 bases and 8 bases, with 18 bases remaining between them. Germline V gene sequence: CDR1 SGHDT, CDR2 YYEEEE. CDR3 residues: CASSKGRGTSGYTF. CDR3 coding DNA: TGTGCCAGCAGCAAGGGTCGGGGGACTAGCGGCTACACCTTC.

The gene calls are TRBV11-2 and TRBJ1-2, with D possibly matching TRBD1 (6 bases). Germline-derived CDR1 and CDR2 are SGHAT and FQNNGV. The CDR3 runs 15 residues. V dropped 5 bases and J dropped 6 bases, with 19 bases sitting between them. The CDR3, as DNA: TGTGCCAGCAGCCCACGCCGGGGGGGGGCAGATGGCTACACCTTC. It encodes CASSPRRGGADGYTF.

This clone has a handful of counts. The chain uses TRBV2 and TRBJ2-1, with TRBD1 identical over 10 bases. Germline assignment: CDR1 SNHLY and CDR2 FYNNEI. CDR3 length: 16 residues. V was clipped by 1 base and J by 6 bases; unmatched bases: 6. CDR3 DNA sequence: TGTGCCAGCAGTGAAGAGTTTCGGGACAGGGGCAATGAGCAGTTCTTC. This translates into CASSEEFRDRGNEQFF.

This chain links TRBV11-3 with TRBJ2-2; 13 bases match TRBD2. Germline V CDR1 and CDR2: SGHNT, YENEEA. The CDR3 has 15 amino acids. The junction had 4 bases not matched to a gene; V was cut back by 5 bases and J by 7 bases. The CDR3: CASSPRTSGGGELFF. For the CDR3, the DNA is TGTGCCAGCAGCCCCCGGACTAGCGGGGGCGGGGAGCTGTTTTTT.

V usage is TRBV9 and J usage is TRBJ2-3; D might be TRBD1 (5 bases). CDR3 length: 14 residues. Germline V gene sequence: CDR1 SGDLS, CDR2 YYNGEE. V lost 0 bases, J lost 3 bases, and 8 bases lay in between. CDR3 sequence: CASSVEQGTDTQYF. The CDR3 nucleotides read TGTGCCAGCAGCGTAGAGCAGGGAACAGATACGCAGTATTTT.

The chain combines TRBV25-1 with TRBJ2-3; the match to TRBD1 covers 11 bases. This CDR3 region has 14 residues. The V gene's germline CDR1 is MGHDK and CDR2 SYGVNS. V was pared by 3 bases and J by 6 bases, with 2 bases of the junction left unmatched. The CDR3 sequence is CASSEWDRGDTQYF. CDR3 coding DNA: TGTGCCAGCAGTGAGTGGGACAGGGGGGATACGCAGTATTTT.

This clone was seen a few times. The chain combines TRBV6-1 with TRBJ1-1, with D hard to call. Germline V gene sequence: CDR1 MNHNS, CDR2 SASEGT. Trimming removed 3 bases at V and 5 bases at J, with 13 bases between. The CDR3 extends over 14 amino acids. As DNA, the CDR3 is TGTGCCAGCAGTGAGCCGGGTTTGATGACTGAAGCTTTCTTT. Encoded protein: CASSEPGLMTEAFF.

This chain uses TRBV28 with TRBJ2-1, with TRBD2 matching 10 bases. The CDR3 spans 17 residues. Germline CDR1 reads MDHEN; CDR2 reads SYDVKM. V lost 1 base to trimming and J lost 2 bases; unmatched junction nucleotides: 5. CDR3 protein: CASSLFGLAEPYNEQFF. For the CDR3, the DNA is TGTGCCAGCAGTTTATTTGGACTAGCGGAACCCTACAATGAGCAGTTCTTC.